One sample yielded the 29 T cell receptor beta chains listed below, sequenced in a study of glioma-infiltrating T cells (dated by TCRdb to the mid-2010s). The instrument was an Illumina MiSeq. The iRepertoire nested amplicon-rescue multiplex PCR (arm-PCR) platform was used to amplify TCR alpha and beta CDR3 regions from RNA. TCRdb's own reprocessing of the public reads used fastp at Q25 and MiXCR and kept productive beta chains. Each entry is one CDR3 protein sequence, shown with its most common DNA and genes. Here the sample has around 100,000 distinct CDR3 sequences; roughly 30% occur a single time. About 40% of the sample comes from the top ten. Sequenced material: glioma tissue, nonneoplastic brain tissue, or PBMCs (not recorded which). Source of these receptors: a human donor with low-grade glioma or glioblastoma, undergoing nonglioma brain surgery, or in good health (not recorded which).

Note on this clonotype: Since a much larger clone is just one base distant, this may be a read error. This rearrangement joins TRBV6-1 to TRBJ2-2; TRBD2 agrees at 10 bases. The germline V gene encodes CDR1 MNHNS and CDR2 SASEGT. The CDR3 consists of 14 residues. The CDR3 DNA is TGTGCCAGCGGGACTAGCGTAAACACCGAGGAGCTGTTTTTT. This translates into CASGTSVNTEELFF.

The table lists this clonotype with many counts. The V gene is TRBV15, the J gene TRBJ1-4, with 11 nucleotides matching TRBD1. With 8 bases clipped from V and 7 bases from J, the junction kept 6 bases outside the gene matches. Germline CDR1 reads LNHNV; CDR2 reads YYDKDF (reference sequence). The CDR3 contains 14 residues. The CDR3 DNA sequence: TGTGCCACCGCTTGGGACAGGGGGACTGAAAAACTGTTTTTT. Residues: CATAWDRGTEKLFF.

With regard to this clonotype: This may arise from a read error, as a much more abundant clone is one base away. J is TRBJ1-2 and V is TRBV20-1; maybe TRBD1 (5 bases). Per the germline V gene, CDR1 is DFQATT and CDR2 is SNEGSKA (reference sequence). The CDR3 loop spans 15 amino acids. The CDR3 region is CSAGEATGTLPGYTF. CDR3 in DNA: TGCAGTGCTGGAGAAGCCACAGGCACTCTTCCTGGCTACACCTTC.

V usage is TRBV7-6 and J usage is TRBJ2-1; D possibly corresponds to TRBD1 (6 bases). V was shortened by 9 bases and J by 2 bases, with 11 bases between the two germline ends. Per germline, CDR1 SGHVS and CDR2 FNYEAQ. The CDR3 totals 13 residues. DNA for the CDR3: TGTGCCAGTATGGCAGGGGCCTACAATGAGCAGTTCTTC. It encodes CASMAGAYNEQFF.

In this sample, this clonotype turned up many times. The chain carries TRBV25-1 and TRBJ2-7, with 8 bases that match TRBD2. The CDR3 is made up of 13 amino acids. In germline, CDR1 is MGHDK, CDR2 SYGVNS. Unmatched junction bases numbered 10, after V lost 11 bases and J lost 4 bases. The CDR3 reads CAPLTSASYEQYF. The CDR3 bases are TGTGCCCCTTTGACTAGCGCATCTTACGAGCAGTACTTC.

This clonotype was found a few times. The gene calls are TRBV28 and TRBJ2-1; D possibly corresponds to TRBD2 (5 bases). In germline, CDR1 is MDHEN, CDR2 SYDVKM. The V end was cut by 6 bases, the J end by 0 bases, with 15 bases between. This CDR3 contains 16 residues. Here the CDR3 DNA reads TGTGCCAGCAGCTCAGCGGCCGGCAGCTCCTACAATGAGCAGTTCTTC. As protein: CASSSAAGSSYNEQFF.

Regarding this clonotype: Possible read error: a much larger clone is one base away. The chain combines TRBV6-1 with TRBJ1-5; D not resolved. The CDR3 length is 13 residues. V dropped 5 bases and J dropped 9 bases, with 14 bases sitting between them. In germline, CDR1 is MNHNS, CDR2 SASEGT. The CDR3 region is CASSFPQFGPQHF. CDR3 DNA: TGTGCCAGCAGTTTCCCCCAATTTGGGCCCCAGCATTTT.

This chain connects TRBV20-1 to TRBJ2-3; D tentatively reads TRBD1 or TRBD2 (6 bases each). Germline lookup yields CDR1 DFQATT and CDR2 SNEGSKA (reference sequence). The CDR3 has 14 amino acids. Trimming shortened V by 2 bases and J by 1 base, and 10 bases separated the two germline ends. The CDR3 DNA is TGCAGTGCTAGAAAGGGGGGCGGCACAGATACGCAGTATTTT. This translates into CSARKGGGTDTQYF.

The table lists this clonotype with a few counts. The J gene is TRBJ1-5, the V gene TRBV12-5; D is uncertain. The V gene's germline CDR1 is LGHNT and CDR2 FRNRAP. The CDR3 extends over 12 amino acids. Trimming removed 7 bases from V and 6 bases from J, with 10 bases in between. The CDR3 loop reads CASERDGQPQHF. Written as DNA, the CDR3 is TGTGCTAGTGAACGAGACGGTCAGCCCCAGCATTTT.

CDR3 nucleotide sequence: TGTGCCAGCAGCCAAGACCCCCCGCGGGGAGCGTTCTTC. Residues: CASSQDPPRGAFF. The V and J genes are TRBV6-1 and TRBJ2-1; the D gene is possibly TRBD2 (6 bases). V dropped 6 bases and J dropped 15 bases, with 21 bases sitting between them. Germline V CDR1 and CDR2: MNHNS, SASEGT. This CDR3 comprises 13 residues.

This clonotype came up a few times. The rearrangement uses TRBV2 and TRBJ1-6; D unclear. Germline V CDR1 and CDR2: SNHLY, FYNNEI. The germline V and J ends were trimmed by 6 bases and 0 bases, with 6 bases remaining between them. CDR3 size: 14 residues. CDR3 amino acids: CASRRSSYNSPLHF. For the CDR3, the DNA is TGTGCCAGCAGGCGCAGCTCCTATAATTCACCCCTCCACTTT.

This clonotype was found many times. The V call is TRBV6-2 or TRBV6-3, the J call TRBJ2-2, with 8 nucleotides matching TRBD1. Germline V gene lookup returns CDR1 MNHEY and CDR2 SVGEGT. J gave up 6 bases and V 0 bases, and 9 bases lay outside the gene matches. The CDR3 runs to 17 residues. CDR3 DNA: TGTGCCAGCAGTTACTCGCGGACAGGGACCTGGGCCGGGGAGCTGTTTTTT. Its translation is CASSYSRTGTWAGELFF.

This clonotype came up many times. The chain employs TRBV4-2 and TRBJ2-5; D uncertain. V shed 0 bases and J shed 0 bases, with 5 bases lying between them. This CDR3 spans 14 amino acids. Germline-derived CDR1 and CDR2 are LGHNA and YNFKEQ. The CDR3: CASSQEQHQETQYF. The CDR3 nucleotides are TGTGCCAGCAGCCAAGAACAGCACCAAGAGACCCAGTACTTC.

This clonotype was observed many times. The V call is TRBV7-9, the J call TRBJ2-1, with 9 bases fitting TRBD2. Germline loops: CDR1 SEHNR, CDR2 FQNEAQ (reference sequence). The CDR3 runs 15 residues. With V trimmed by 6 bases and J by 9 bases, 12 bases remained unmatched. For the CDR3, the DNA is TGTGCCAGCAGTCGTAGCGGGGGAATTCGGGGTGAGCAGTTCTTC. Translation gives CASSRSGGIRGEQFF.

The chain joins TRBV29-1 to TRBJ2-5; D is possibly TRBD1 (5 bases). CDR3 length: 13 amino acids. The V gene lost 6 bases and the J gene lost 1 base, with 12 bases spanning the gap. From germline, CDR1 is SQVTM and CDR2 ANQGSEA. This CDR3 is CSVDGHLQETQYF. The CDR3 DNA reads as TGCAGCGTCGATGGACACCTCCAAGAGACCCAGTACTTC.

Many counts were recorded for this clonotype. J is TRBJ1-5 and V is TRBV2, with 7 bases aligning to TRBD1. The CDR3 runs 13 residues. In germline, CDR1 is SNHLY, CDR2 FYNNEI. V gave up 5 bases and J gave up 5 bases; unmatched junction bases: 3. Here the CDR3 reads CASSRTGDQPQHF. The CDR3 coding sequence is TGTGCCAGCAGTAGAACAGGGGATCAGCCCCAGCATTTT. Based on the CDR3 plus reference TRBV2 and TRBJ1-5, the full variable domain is EPEVTQTPSHQVTQMGQEVILRCVPISNHLYFYWYRQILGQKVEFLVSFYNNEISEKSEIFDDQFSVERPDGSNFTLKIRSTKLEDSAMYFCASSRTGDQPQHFGDGTRLSIL.

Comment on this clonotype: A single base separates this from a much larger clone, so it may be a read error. The CDR3 here is CASSHGRGEDFF. The CDR3 DNA is TGTGCCAGCAGCCACGGGAGGGGTGAGGATTTCTTT. The chain recombines TRBV14 with TRBJ1-1, with D possibly matching TRBD1 (5 bases). The CDR3 runs 12 residues. The germline V gene encodes CDR1 SGHDN and CDR2 FVKESK. The V end lost 3 bases, the J end lost 13 bases, and 15 bases lay between the germline ends.

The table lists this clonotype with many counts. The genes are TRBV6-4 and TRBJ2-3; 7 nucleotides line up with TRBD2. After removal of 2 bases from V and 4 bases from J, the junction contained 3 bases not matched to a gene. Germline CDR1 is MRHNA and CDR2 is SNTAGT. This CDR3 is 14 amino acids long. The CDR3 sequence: CASSDGGGADTQYF. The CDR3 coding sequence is TGTGCCAGCAGTGACGGTGGGGGGGCAGATACGCAGTATTTT.

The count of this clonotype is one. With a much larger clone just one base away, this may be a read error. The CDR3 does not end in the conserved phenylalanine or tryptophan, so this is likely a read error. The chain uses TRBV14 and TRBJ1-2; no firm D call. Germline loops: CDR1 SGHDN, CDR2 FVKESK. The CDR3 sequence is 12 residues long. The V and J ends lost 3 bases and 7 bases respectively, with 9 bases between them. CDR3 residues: CASSQTPIGYTL. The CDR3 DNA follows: TGTGCCAGCAGCCAGACTCCTATTGGCTACACCCTC.

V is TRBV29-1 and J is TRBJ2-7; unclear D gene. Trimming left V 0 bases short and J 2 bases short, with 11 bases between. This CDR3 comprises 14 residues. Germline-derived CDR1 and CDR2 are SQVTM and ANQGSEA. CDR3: CSVEDQAFAYEQYF. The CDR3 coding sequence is TGCAGCGTTGAAGATCAGGCTTTCGCCTACGAGCAGTACTTC.

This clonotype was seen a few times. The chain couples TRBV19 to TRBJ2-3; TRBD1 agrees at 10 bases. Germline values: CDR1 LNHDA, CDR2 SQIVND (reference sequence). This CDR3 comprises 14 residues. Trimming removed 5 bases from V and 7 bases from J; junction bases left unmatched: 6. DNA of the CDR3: TGTGCCAGTAGTGGGACAGGGGCAGGATATACGCAGTATTTT. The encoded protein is CASSGTGAGYTQYF.

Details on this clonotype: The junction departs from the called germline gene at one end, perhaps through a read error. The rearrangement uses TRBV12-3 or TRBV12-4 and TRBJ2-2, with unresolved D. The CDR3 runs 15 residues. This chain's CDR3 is CASSLPPGPTGELFF. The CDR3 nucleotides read TGTGCCAGCAGTCTCCCTCCCGGACCCACCGGCGAGCTGTTTTTT.

The CDR3 nucleotides are TGTGCCAGCCTCCAGGGCAACTATGGCTACACCTTC. Amino acid sequence: CASLQGNYGYTF. This rearrangement joins TRBV2 to TRBJ1-2; TRBD1 might be the D (5 bases). The CDR3 is 12 residues long. Germline CDR1 reads SNHLY; CDR2 reads FYNNEI. The V gene lost 8 bases and the J gene lost 2 bases, with 9 bases spanning the gap.

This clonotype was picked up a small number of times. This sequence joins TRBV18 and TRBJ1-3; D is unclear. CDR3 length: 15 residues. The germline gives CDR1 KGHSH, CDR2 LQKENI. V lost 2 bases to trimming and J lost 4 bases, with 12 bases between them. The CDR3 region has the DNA TGTGCCAGCTCACCAACGGTAGTGTCCGGAAACACCATATATTTT. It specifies CASSPTVVSGNTIYF.

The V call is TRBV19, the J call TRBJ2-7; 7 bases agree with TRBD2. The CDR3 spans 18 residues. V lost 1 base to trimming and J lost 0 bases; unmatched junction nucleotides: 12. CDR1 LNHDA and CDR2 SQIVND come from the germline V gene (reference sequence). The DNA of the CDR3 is TGTGCCAGTAGTATAGTGGTGGCAAGAGCGGGGAGCTCCTACGAGCAGTACTTC. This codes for CASSIVVARAGSSYEQYF.

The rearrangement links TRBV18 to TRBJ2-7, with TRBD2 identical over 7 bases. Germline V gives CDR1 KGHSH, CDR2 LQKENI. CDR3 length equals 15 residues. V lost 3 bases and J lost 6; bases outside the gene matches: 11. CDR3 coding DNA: TGTGCCAGCTCACCGTCGGCGGGGGTTTATCCCGAGCAGTACTTC. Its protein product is CASSPSAGVYPEQYF. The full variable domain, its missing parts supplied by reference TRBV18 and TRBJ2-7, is NAGVMQNPRHLVRRRGQEARLRCSPMKGHSHVYWYRQLPEEGLKFMVYLQKENIIDESGMPKERFSAEFPKEGPSILRIQQVVRGDSAAYFCASSPSAGVYPEQYFGPGTRLTVT.

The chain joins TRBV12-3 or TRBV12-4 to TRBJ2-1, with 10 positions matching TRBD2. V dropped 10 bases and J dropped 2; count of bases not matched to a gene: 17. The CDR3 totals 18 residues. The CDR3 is CANSPEWLAGVTYNEQFF. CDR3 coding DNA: TGTGCCAACAGCCCCGAGTGGCTAGCGGGGGTTACCTACAATGAGCAGTTCTTC.

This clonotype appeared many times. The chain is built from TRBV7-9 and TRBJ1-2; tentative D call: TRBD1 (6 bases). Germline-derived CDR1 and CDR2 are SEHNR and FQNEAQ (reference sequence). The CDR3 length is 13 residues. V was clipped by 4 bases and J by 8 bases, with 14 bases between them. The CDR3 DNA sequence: TGTGCCAGCAGCTCGCGACAGGATCGGGGCTACACCTTC. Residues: CASSSRQDRGYTF.

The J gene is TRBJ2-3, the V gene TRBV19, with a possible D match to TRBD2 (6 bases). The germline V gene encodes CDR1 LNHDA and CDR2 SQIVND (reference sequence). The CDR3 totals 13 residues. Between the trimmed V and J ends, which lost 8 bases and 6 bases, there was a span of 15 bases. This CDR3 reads CASGGQGADTQYF. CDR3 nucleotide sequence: TGTGCCAGTGGAGGGCAGGGAGCGGATACGCAGTATTTT.